This T cell receptor (beta chain) was sequenced in a study of tumor-infiltrating lymphocytes in oesophageal squamous cell carcinoma (dated by TCRdb to about 2016). CDR3 length: 14 amino acids, cysteine to phenylalanine. The DNA shown is the 42-base CDR3, in frame from base 1. V is cut back by 7 bases and J by 5 bases, with 10 bases in the junction unmatched. In the germline V gene, CDR1 corresponds to MNHNS and CDR2 to SASEGT. This clonotype registers as medium-sized (0.01 to 0.1%) within its sample. The specificity of this receptor is unknown. Base qualities are not provided; no much larger clone lies one nucleotide away. To prepare the library, PCR was applied. TCRdb lists the instrument as Illumina HiSeq 2000. TCRdb passed the public sequencing reads through fastp at Q25 and MiXCR, retaining productive beta sequences. CDR3 protein duplicates are merged, each entry listing the most common genes and DNA. The sample table holds about 21,000 distinct CDR3 sequences, of which more than 30% were seen once. In total, the top ten clones hold 12% of the sample.

Here the chain combines TRBV6-1 and TRBJ2-5, with 7 bases in between that match TRBD2. Sequencing was performed on esophageal tumor tissue. The origin of this receptor is a male donor with esophageal squamous cell carcinoma. The CDR3 sequence is CASTRTRASETQYF. The nucleotides are TGTGCCAGCACCAGGACTAGGGCCTCGGAGACCCAGTACTTC.